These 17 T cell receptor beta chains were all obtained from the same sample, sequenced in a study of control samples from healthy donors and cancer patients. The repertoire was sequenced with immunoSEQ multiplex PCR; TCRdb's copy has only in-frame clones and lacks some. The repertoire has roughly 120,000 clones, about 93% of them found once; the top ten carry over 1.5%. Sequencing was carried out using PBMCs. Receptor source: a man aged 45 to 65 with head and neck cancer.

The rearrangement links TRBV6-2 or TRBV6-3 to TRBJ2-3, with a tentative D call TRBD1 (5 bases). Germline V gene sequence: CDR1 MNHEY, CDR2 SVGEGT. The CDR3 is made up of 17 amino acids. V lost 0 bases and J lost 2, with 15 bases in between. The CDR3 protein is CASSYSIRQGFTDTQYF. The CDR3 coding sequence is TGTGCCAGCAGTTACTCTATCAGGCAGGGATTCACAGATACGCAGTATTTT.

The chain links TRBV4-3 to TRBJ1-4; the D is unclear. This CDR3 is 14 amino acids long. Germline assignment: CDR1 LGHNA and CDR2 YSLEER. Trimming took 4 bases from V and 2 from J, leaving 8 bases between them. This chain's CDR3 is CASSPGPTNEKLFF. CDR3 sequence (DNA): TGCGCCAGCAGCCCCGGACCGACTAATGAAAAACTGTTTTTT.

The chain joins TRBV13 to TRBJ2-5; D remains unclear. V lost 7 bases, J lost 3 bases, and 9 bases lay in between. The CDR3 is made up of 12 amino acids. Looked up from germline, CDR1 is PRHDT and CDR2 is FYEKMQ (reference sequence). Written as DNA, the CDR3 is TGTGCCAGCACAAAAGCAGAAGAGACCCAGTACTTC. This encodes CASTKAEETQYF.

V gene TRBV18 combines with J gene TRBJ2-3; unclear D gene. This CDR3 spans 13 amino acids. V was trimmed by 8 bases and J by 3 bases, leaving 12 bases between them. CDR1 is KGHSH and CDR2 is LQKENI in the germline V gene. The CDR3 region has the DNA TGTGCCAGCACCACCTTGGGAACAGATACGCAGTATTTT. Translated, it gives CASTTLGTDTQYF.

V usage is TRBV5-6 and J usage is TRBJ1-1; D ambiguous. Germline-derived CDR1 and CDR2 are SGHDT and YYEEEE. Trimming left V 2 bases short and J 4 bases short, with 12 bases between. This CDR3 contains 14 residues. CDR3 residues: CASSLMGRATEAFF. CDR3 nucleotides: TGTGCCAGCAGCTTAATGGGCAGAGCCACTGAAGCTTTCTTT.

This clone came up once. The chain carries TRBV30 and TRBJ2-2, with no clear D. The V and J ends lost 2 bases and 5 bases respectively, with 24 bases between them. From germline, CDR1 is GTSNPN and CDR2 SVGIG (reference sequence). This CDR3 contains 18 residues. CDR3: CAWSKTSFFLATTGELFF. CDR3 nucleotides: TGTGCCTGGAGTAAAACCTCCTTCTTTTTAGCAACGACCGGGGAGCTGTTTTTT. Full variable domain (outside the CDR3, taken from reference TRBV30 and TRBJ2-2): SQTIHQWPATLVQPVGSPLSLECTVEGTSNPNLYWYRQAAGRGLQLLFYSVGIGQISSEVPQNLSASRPQDRQFILSSKKLLLSDSGFYLCAWSKTSFFLATTGELFFGEGSRLTVL.

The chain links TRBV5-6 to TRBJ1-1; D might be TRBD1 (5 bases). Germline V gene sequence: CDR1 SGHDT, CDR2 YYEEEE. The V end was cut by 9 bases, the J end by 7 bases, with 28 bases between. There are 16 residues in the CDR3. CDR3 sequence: CATSGGGLSRRDEAFF. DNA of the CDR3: TGTGCCACCTCGGGCGGGGGTTTGAGTAGGCGTGATGAAGCTTTCTTT.

CDR3 loop: CASSPRSRGVSYEQYF. The CDR3 nucleotides read TGTGCCAGCTCACCACGGAGTCGGGGGGTTTCCTACGAGCAGTACTTC. The chain joins TRBV18 to TRBJ2-7, with TRBD2 matching over 7 bases. The germline V gene has CDR1 KGHSH and CDR2 LQKENI. The CDR3 contains 16 residues. V shed 1 base and J 1 base; nucleotides not matched to a gene: 7. Full variable domain (remainder filled in from reference TRBV18 and TRBJ2-7): NAGVMQNPRHLVRRRGQEARLRCSPMKGHSHVYWYRQLPEEGLKFMVYLQKENIIDESGMPKERFSAEFPKEGPSILRIQQVVRGDSAAYFCASSPRSRGVSYEQYFGPGTRLTVT.

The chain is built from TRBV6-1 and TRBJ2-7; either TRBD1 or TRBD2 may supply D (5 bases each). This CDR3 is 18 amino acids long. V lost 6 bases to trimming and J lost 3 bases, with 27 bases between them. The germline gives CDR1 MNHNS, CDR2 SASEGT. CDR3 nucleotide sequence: TGTGCCAGCAGCGAATTTGGGTTGAATTTTGGGACCGGCTACGAGCAGTACTTC. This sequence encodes CASSEFGLNFGTGYEQYF.

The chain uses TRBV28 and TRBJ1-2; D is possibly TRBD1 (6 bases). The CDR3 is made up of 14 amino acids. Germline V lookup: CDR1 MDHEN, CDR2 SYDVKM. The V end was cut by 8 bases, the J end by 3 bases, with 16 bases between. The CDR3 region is CASAALDRHYGYTF. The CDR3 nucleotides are TGTGCCAGCGCCGCCCTAGACAGGCACTATGGCTACACCTTC.

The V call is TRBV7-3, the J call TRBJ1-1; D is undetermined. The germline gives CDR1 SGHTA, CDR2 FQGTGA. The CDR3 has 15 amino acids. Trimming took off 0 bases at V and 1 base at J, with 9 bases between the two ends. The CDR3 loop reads CASSLTGDPNTEAFF. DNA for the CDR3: TGTGCCAGCAGCTTAACTGGGGATCCGAACACTGAAGCTTTCTTT.

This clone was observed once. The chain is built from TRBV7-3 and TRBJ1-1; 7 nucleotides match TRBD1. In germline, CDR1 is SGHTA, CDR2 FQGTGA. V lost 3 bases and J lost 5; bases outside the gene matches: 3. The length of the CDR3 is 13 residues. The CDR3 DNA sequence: TGTGCCAGCAGCTTCAGGGGGAGGACTGAAGCTTTCTTT. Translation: CASSFRGRTEAFF.

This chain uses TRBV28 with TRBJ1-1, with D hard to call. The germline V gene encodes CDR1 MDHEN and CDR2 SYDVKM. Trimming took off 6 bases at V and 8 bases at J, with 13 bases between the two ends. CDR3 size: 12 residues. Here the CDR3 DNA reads TGTGCCAGCAGCTTAAGAGGCAGAGAAGCTTTCTTT. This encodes CASSLRGREAFF.

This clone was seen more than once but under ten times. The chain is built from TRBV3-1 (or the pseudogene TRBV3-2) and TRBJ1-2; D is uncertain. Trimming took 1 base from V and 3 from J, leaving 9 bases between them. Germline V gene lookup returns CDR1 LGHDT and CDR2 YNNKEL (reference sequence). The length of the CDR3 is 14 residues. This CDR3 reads CASSQGTRDYGYTF. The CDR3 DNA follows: TGTGCCAGCAGCCAAGGGACCCGGGACTATGGCTACACCTTC.

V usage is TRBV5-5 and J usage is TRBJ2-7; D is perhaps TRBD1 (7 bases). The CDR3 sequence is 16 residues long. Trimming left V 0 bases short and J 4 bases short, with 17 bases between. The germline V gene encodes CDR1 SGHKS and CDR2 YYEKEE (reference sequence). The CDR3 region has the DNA TGTGCCAGCAGCTTGGGGGCCAGGGGGACTTTATACGAGCAGTACTTC. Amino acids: CASSLGARGTLYEQYF.

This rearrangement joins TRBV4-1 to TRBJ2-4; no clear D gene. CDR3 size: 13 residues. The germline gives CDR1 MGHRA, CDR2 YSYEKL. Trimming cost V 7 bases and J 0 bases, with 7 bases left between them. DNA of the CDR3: TGCGCCAGCAAGAGTATAGCCAAAAACATTCAGTACTTC. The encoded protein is CASKSIAKNIQYF.

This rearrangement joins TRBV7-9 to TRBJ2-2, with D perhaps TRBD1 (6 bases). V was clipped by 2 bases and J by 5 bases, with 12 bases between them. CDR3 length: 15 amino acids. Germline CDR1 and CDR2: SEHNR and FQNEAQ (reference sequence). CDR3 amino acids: CASSLPGQGTGELFF. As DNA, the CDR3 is TGTGCCAGCAGCTTACCAGGGCAGGGGACCGGGGAGCTGTTTTTT. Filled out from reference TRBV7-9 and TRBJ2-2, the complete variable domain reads DTGVSQNPRHKITKRGQNVTFRCDPISEHNRLYWYRQTLGQGPEFLTYFQNEAQLEKSRLLSDRFSAERPKGSFSTLEIQRTEQGDSAMYLCASSLPGQGTGELFFGEGSRLTVL.